This entry features one T cell receptor beta chain sequence. The target antigen is unknown. The regulatory T cell sort gate was CD4+CD25hiCD127low/negative. Unmatched junction bases numbered 12, after V lost 2 bases and J lost 5 bases. CDR3 size: 17 residues. Germline-derived CDR1 and CDR2 are SGHRS and YFSETQ. This sample was included in a study of B cell selection in AIRE deficiency. Study-wide results and limits: CDR3s were shorter in shared Treg sequences, reflecting few non-templated nucleotide insertions.

As originally analysed: Around 60,000 patient and more than 95,000 healthy donor TCRbeta sequences came from Tregs. Clones were sequenced by immunoSEQ multiplex PCR, and TCRdb holds only the in-frame ones, with some missing. The V and J calls and clone size are taken from that table; D and trimming were inferred from the DNA. The sample holds about 21,000 clones, 85% to 95% seen once. This chain uses TRBV5-1 with TRBJ2-5, with 10 nucleotides matching TRBD2. The clonotype was recovered from a human donor with AIRE deficiency. The sequencing input was Tregs sorted from PBMCs. The CDR3 DNA is TGCGCCAGCAGCTTCTCAGCCCTAGCGGGAGCCGGGGAGACCCAGTACTTC. Amino acids: CASSFSALAGAGETQYF.